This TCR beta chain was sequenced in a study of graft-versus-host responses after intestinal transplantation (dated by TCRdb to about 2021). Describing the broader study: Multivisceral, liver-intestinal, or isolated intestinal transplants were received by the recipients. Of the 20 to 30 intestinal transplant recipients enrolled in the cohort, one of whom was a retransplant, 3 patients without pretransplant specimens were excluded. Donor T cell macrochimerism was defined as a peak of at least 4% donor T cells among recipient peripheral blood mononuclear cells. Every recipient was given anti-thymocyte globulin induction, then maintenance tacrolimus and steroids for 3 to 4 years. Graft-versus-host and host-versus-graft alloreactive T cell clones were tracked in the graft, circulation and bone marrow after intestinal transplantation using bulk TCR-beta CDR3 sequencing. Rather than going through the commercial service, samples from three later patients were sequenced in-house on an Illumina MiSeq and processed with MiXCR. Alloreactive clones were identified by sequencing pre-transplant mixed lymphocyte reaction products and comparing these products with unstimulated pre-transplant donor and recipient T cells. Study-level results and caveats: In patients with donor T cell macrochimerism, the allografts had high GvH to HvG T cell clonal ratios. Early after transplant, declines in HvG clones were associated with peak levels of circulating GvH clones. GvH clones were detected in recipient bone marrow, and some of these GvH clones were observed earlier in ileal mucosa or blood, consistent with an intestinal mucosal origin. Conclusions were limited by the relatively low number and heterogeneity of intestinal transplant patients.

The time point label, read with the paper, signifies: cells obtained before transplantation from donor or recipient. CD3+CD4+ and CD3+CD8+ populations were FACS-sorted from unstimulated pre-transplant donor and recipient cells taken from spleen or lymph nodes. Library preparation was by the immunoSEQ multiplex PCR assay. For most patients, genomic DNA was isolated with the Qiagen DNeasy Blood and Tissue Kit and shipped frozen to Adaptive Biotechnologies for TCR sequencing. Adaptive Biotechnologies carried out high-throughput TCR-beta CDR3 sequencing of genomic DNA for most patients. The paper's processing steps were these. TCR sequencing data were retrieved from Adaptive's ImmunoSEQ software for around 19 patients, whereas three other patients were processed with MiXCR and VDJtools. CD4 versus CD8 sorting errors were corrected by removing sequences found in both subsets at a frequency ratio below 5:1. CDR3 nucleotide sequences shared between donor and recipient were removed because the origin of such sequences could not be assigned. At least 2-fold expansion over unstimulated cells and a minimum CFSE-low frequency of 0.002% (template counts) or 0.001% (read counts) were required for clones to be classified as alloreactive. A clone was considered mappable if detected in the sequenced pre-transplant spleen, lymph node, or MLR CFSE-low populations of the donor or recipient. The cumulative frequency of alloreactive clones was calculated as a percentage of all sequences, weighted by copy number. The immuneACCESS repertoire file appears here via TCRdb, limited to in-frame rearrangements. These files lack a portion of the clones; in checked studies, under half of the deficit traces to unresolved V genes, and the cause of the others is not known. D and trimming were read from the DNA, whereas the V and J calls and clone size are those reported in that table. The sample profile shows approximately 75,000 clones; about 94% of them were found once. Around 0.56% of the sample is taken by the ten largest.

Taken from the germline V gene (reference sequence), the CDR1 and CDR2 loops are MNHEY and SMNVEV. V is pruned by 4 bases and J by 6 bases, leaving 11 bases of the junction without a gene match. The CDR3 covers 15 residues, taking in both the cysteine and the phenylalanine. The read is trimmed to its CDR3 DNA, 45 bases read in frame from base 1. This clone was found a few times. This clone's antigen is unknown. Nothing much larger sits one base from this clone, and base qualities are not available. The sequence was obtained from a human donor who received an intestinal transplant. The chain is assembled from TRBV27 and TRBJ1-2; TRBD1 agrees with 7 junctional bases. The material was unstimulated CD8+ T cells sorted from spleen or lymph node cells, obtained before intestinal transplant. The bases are TGTGCCAGCAGTTCCCCTAGACAGGGTATCAATGGCTACACCTTC. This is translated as CASSSPRQGINGYTF.